This TCR beta chain was identified during a study of T cell changes during pregnancy in multiple sclerosis. With V trimmed by 1 base and J by 4 bases, 3 bases remained unmatched. CDR3 length: 14 amino acids. Germline CDR1 is SQVTM and CDR2 is ANQGSEA. TCRdb keeps only in-frame clones here, not all; method: immunoSEQ multiplex PCR. The profile shows 40,000 to 50,000 clones, roughly 88% of them singletons. This receptor was identified in a female donor with multiple sclerosis, enrolled in a pregnancy study. The chain carries TRBV29-1 and TRBJ2-1; 8 nucleotides agree with TRBD1. The source was CD8+ T cells from peripheral blood mononuclear cells, collected in the first trimester of pregnancy. The CDR3 bases are TGCAGCGTTGAAGGGACAGGGAAATACAATGAGCAGTTCTTC. This codes for CSVEGTGKYNEQFF.